The 18 T cell receptor beta chains below come from one sample, sequenced in a study of vaccination and CD4 T cells after COVID-19. These receptors have no known antigen. Sequencing of DNA taken from cultured CD4+ T cells relied on the Oncomine TCR Beta short-read assay. TCRdb reprocessed the PCR reads with MiXCR, giving one entry per CDR3 protein. The profile shows several thousand distinct CDR3 sequences, approximately 57% of them singletons. Treatment noted: roughly 11-day PBMC culture with coronavirus spike peptide pools or control peptides (ViraFEST assay). CD4+ T-cell collection from the unexposed donor predated the COVID-19 pandemic (2011-2018). The sequenced material came from CD4+ T cells from blood, cultured in vitro. The receptors come from a human donor in good health.

This chain joins TRBV19 and TRBJ1-2, with D tentatively TRBD1 (6 bases). The germline gives CDR1 LNHDA, CDR2 SQIVND (reference sequence). The CDR3 totals 12 residues. The V and J ends lost 9 bases and 8 bases respectively, with 16 bases between them. This CDR3 is CASKRTEVGYTF. CDR3 in DNA: TGTGCCAGCAAAAGGACAGAAGTAGGCTACACCTTC.

This chain joins TRBV2 and TRBJ1-2; D possibly corresponds to TRBD1 (5 bases). V was clipped by 4 bases and J by 2 bases, with 8 bases between them. Germline V gives CDR1 SNHLY, CDR2 FYNNEI. CDR3 length: 13 residues. CDR3 coding DNA: TGTGCCAGCAGTGTGGGGGGAAACTATGGCTACACCTTC. Encoded protein: CASSVGGNYGYTF.

This clonotype has just a few counts. This chain uses TRBV19 with TRBJ1-2; D may be TRBD1 (5 bases). The ends were cut back, 8 bases at V and 5 bases at J, with 18 bases in the middle. CDR3 length: 14 residues. CDR1 and CDR2 from the germline V gene are LNHDA and SQIVND (reference sequence). DNA for the CDR3: TGTGCCAGTGGCCATCGGGGACGGGGGTATGGCTACACCTTC. Encoded protein: CASGHRGRGYGYTF.

The V gene is TRBV2, the J gene TRBJ2-3; 9 nucleotides match TRBD2. The ends lost 6 bases at V and 11 bases at J; junction bases unmatched: 9. Germline values: CDR1 SNHLY, CDR2 FYNNEI. The CDR3 contains 13 residues. The CDR3 region has the DNA TGTGCCAGCAGGGGACTAGCAGCAGGAAGGCAGTATTTT. It translates to CASRGLAAGRQYF.

This clonotype appeared once. The J gene is TRBJ1-5, the V gene TRBV5-8, with 9 bases that match TRBD1. The V gene's germline CDR1 is SGHTS and CDR2 YDEGEE. CDR3 length: 17 residues. After removal of 4 bases from V and 1 base from J, the junction contained 9 bases not matched to a gene. CDR3 DNA: TGTGCCAGCAGCCTGGTCGCCGGGACAGGGAGCAATCAGCCCCAGCATTTT. Protein: CASSLVAGTGSNQPQHF.

This chain connects TRBV5-1 to TRBJ1-1; the D is unclear. The CDR3 runs to 12 residues. Between the trimmed V and J ends, which lost 4 bases and 6 bases, there was a span of 10 bases. CDR1 and CDR2 (germline): SGHRS, YFSETQ. The CDR3 is CASSGVQAEAFF. The CDR3 DNA follows: TGCGCCAGCAGCGGGGTCCAGGCTGAAGCTTTCTTT.

Here the CDR3 reads CSAILSKPNSPLHF. In DNA, the CDR3 is TGCAGTGCTATTTTGAGTAAACCTAATTCACCCCTCCACTTT. The rearrangement joins TRBV20-1 to TRBJ1-6; unclear D gene. The V and J ends lost 4 bases and 6 bases respectively, with 13 bases between them. From germline, CDR1 is DFQATT and CDR2 SNEGSKA (reference sequence). The CDR3 is 14 residues long.

The genes are TRBV19 and TRBJ1-1; D may be TRBD1 (5 bases). This CDR3 is 13 amino acids long. Germline CDR1 is LNHDA and CDR2 is SQIVND (reference sequence). V was pared by 7 bases and J by 1 base, with 10 bases between. The CDR3 reads CASKVGENTEAFF. DNA for the CDR3: TGTGCCAGTAAGGTGGGGGAGAACACTGAAGCTTTCTTT.

The V gene is TRBV1, the J gene TRBJ2-7; the table assigns TRBD2, which was not confirmed against the DNA. TRBV1 is reported as a pseudogene. The CDR3 runs to 22 residues. The CDR3 spells CTSSQVRDSGRGSYLHPTEQYF. As DNA, the CDR3 is TGCACCAGCAGCCAAGTCCGTGATAGCGGGAGAGGGTCCTACCTCCATCCTACGGAGCAGTACTTC.

The gene calls are TRBV19 and TRBJ1-3; TRBD1 might be the D (6 bases). CDR1 LNHDA and CDR2 SQIVND come from the germline V gene (reference sequence). V lost 4 bases, J lost 2 bases, and 21 bases lay in between. The CDR3 covers 18 residues. In nucleotides, the CDR3 is TGTGCCAGTAGTAATGCCCAAGTGACGGGGGCAGCTGGAAACACCATATATTTT. Translating it yields CASSNAQVTGAAGNTIYF.

The DNA of the CDR3 is TGTGCCAGCGCCCCCCAGGGGGCTAGGCAAGAGACCCAGTACTTC. Amino acids: CASAPQGARQETQYF. V usage is TRBV27 and J usage is TRBJ2-5; 8 positions agree with TRBD1. The CDR3 runs 15 residues. V was pared by 8 bases and J by 2 bases, with 10 bases of the junction left unmatched. Germline-derived CDR1 and CDR2 are MNHEY and SMNVEV (reference sequence).

The genes are TRBV9 and TRBJ2-2; D not certain. The ends were cut back, 0 bases at V and 5 bases at J, with 5 bases in the middle. This CDR3 spans 13 amino acids. Germline V lookup: CDR1 SGDLS, CDR2 YYNGEE. As DNA, the CDR3 is TGTGCCAGCAGCGTAGAGGGAACCGGGGAGCTGTTTTTT. Translation: CASSVEGTGELFF.

V usage is TRBV7-2 and J usage is TRBJ1-1, with D perhaps matching TRBD1 (6 bases). The CDR3 spans 14 residues. V lost 5 bases, J lost 1 base, and 11 bases lay in between. Germline V CDR1 and CDR2: SGHTA, FQGNSA. The CDR3 is CASSVDRRNTEAFF. The DNA for the CDR3 is TGTGCCAGCAGCGTCGACAGGAGGAACACTGAAGCTTTCTTT.

By sample share, this clonotype is medium-sized. CDR3 bases: TGCAGTGCTAGAAATCCGGACAGAGGGGCAGCTTTCTTT. Amino acids: CSARNPDRGAAFF. The J gene is TRBJ1-1, the V gene TRBV20-1; D may be TRBD1 (6 bases). This CDR3 is 13 amino acids long. Germline CDR1 is DFQATT and CDR2 is SNEGSKA (reference sequence). With 2 bases removed from V and 10 bases from J, the gap between germline ends came to 17 bases.

The V call is TRBV12-3 or TRBV12-4, the J call TRBJ2-3; TRBD2 agrees at 9 bases. J lost 2 bases, V lost 4 bases, and 7 bases had no gene match. The CDR3 runs 16 residues. The CDR3 loop reads CASSSSLAGYTDTQYF. In DNA form, the CDR3 reads TGTGCCAGCAGTTCCTCCCTAGCGGGGTACACAGATACGCAGTATTTT.

The chain links TRBV7-2 to TRBJ2-3; D possibly corresponds to TRBD2 (5 bases). V was cut by 5 bases and J by 8 bases, with 11 bases left in between. Looked up from germline, CDR1 is SGHTA and CDR2 is FQGNSA. The CDR3 contains 12 residues. The CDR3: CASSLDYGTQYF. CDR3 coding DNA: TGTGCCAGCAGCCTCGACTACGGTACGCAGTATTTT.

A word on this clonotype: An end of the junction does not agree with germline; a read error may underlie this. This sequence joins TRBV5-4 and TRBJ1-2; D ambiguous. This CDR3 contains 13 residues. Per germline, CDR1 SGHNT and CDR2 YYREEE (reference sequence). CDR3 nucleotide sequence: TGCGCCAGCAGCCAAGCCGGTCGCTATGGCTACACCTTC. Its protein is CASSQAGRYGYTF.

This clonotype was seen a few times. The gene calls are TRBV20-1 and TRBJ1-2; D call uncertain. Germline V CDR1 and CDR2: DFQATT, SNEGSKA (reference sequence). The CDR3 has 12 amino acids. The ends were cut back, 3 bases at V and 2 bases at J, with 7 bases in the middle. DNA of the CDR3: TGCAGTGCTAGGAGCAGGAACTATGGCTACACCTTC. This encodes CSARSRNYGYTF.